The clone carrying this T cell receptor (beta chain) has at least ten counts. Its antigen is still unknown. Its ends do not fully match the called genes, so a read error is possible. Unique molecular identifiers were affixed to single, distinct cDNA molecules. Each CDR3 protein gets one entry after TCRdb re-called the 5' RACE reads with MiXCR. The sample contains 66,000 or so distinct CDR3 sequences, 9.5% to 14% of which appear only once. This specimen comes from a study of early T cells in non-severe SARS-CoV-2 infection. At the level of the study: Chains stayed unpaired after sequencing of bulk RNA from unsorted whole blood.

Germline CDR1 reads MNHNS; CDR2 reads SASEGT. CDR3 length equals 14 residues. Points from the study as a whole: Reliance on VDJdb matching favored anti-spike CD8 responses; private and CD4 specificities were missed.

The clonotype comes from an adult who was a healthcare worker with PCR-confirmed SARS-CoV-2 infection or an uninfected control (not recorded which). Source material: whole blood. V gene TRBV6-1 combines with J gene TRBJ2-3, with D tentatively TRBD2 (7 bases). CDR3 coding DNA: TGTGCCAGCAGTGTTGGGGGGGCGACAGATACGCAGTGTTTT. This translates into CASSVGGATDTQCF.